This T cell receptor (beta chain) comes out of a study of T cells in Graves' hyperthyroidism and ophthalmopathy. There were TCR beta CDR3 regions amplified from RNA transcripts. In the first-round RT-PCR of the TCR CDR3, the HTBI primer set was used. One entry per CDR3 protein results from TCRdb running MiXCR on the multiplex PCR reads. This table holds about 640,000 distinct CDR3 sequences, around 21% found once. V shed 4 bases and J 7 bases; nucleotides not matched to a gene: 7. The germline V gene has CDR1 LGHNA and CDR2 YSLEER. This CDR3 is built from 15 residues. Material for sequencing was blood. The chain links TRBV4-3 to TRBJ1-4, with TRBD1 identical over 9 bases. The source of this sequence is a young man with Graves' ophthalmopathy. CDR3 bases: TGCGCCAGCAGCCCGAGGGACAGGGTTAGTGAAAAACTGTTTTTT. Amino acids: CASSPRDRVSEKLFF.